This passage covers 12 T cell receptor beta chains from one sample sequenced in a study of blood T cell repertoires in COVID-19. The table came from immunoSEQ multiplex PCR; TCRdb's copy has only in-frame clones and leaves some out. This sample yields roughly 30,000 clones, of which roughly 90% are seen a single time; roughly 2.5% belongs to the top ten. Sample: peripheral blood. The receptors come from a human donor in a cohort sampled during active COVID-19.

The gene calls are TRBV23-1 and TRBJ2-2; 7 bases agree with TRBD1. TRBV23-1 is an ORF, and what it does is uncertain. The CDR3 extends over 15 amino acids. V shed 8 bases and J 6 bases; nucleotides not matched to a gene: 12. The chain's CDR3 is CASLGNRGLPGELFF. The CDR3 DNA sequence: TGCGCCAGCCTCGGGAACAGGGGTCTACCCGGGGAGCTGTTTTTT.

The chain couples TRBV7-3 to TRBJ2-1; TRBD2 agrees at 7 bases. This CDR3 has 17 amino acids. The germline gives CDR1 SGHTA, CDR2 FQGTGA. V was clipped by 0 bases and J by 9 bases; unmatched bases: 14. CDR3 in DNA: TGTGCCAGCAGCTTAACAGTGGATAGGACTAGGAGATCTGAGCAGTTCTTC. It translates to CASSLTVDRTRRSEQFF. Combining the CDR3 with reference TRBV7-3 and TRBJ2-1 gives the whole variable domain GAGVSQTPSNKVTEKGKYVELRCDPISGHTALYWYRQSLGQGPEFLIYFQGTGAADDSGLPNDRFFAVRPEGSVSTLKIQRTERGDSAVYLCASSLTVDRTRRSEQFFGPGTRLTVL.

The J gene is TRBJ2-6, the V gene TRBV7-6, with D tentatively TRBD1 (5 bases). The germline V and J ends were trimmed by 4 bases and 2 bases, with 15 bases remaining between them. Germline V lookup: CDR1 SGHVS, CDR2 FNYEAQ. This CDR3 region has 17 residues. CDR3 region: CASSSPPRGPGANVLTF. CDR3 nucleotide sequence: TGTGCCAGCAGCTCGCCGCCAAGGGGCCCTGGGGCCAACGTCCTGACTTTC.

This chain joins TRBV7-8 and TRBJ1-5; D is ambiguous. CDR3 length equals 17 residues. The germline gives CDR1 SGHVS, CDR2 FQNEAQ. V gave up 2 bases and J gave up 1 base, with 15 bases separating them. The CDR3 is CASSLNTERDSNQPQHF. DNA for the CDR3: TGTGCCAGCAGCTTAAATACAGAACGAGACAGCAATCAGCCCCAGCATTTT.

This chain joins TRBV4-2 and TRBJ2-5, with 12 bases aligning to TRBD2. V gave up 0 bases and J gave up 7 bases; unmatched junction bases: 9. Germline V CDR1 and CDR2: LGHNA, YNFKEQ. CDR3 length equals 17 residues. The CDR3 protein is CASSQEPLAGGLVTQYF. DNA for the CDR3: TGTGCCAGCAGCCAAGAGCCCCTAGCGGGGGGGCTGGTGACCCAGTACTTC.

This clone was detected only a few times. The V and J genes are TRBV7-4 and TRBJ1-5, with no clear D. The CDR3 extends over 16 amino acids. Trimming left V 5 bases short and J 5 bases short, with 19 bases between. The V gene's germline CDR1 is SGHVT and CDR2 SQSDAQ. This chain's CDR3 is CASSPLGSPGDQPQHF. For the CDR3, the DNA is TGTGCCAGCAGCCCCCTTGGCTCACCGGGAGATCAGCCCCAGCATTTT. Full variable domain (remainder filled in from reference TRBV7-4 and TRBJ1-5): GAGVSQSPRYKVAKRGRDVALRCDSISGHVTLYWYRQTLGQGSEVLTYSQSDAQRDKSGRPSGRFSAERPERSVSTLKIQRTEQGDSAVYLCASSPLGSPGDQPQHFGDGTRLSIL.

The chain recombines TRBV5-1 with TRBJ2-1, with 9 bases aligning to TRBD2. The J segment lost 7 bases and the V segment lost 4 bases, leaving 6 bases of the junction unmatched. There are 14 residues in the CDR3. Germline lookup yields CDR1 SGHRS and CDR2 YFSETQ. CDR3 bases: TGCGCCAGCAGCGCGGGGGGGCCTAGGAATGAGCAGTTCTTC. This sequence encodes CASSAGGPRNEQFF.

This chain uses TRBV3-1 (or the pseudogene TRBV3-2) with TRBJ1-1; 7 nucleotides align to TRBD1. Germline V CDR1 and CDR2: LGHDT, YNNKEL (reference sequence). CDR3 size: 13 residues. Trimming removed 4 bases from V and 4 bases from J; junction bases left unmatched: 3. CDR3 residues: CASSLNRGTEAFF. DNA of the CDR3: TGTGCCAGCAGCCTTAACAGGGGCACTGAAGCTTTCTTT.

CDR3 sequence: CASSQDRVEAFF. The CDR3 region has the DNA TGTGCCAGCAGCCAAGACAGGGTGGAAGCTTTCTTT. This rearrangement joins TRBV21-1 to TRBJ1-1; the D call of TRBD1 is as the table states it, not checked on the DNA. TRBV21-1 is annotated as a pseudogene. The CDR3 totals 12 residues.

This clone was seen more than once but under ten times. The genes are TRBV6-2 or TRBV6-3 and TRBJ1-1, with 7 bases fitting TRBD1. Germline values: CDR1 MNHEY, CDR2 SVGEGT. Trimming cost V 6 bases and J 0 bases; bases outside gene matches: 13. This CDR3 has 17 amino acids. The CDR3 DNA follows: TGTGCCAGCAGCCCGCGACCACAGGGGACCATGAACACTGAAGCTTTCTTT. This gives the protein CASSPRPQGTMNTEAFF.

This chain joins TRBV18 and TRBJ2-7, with D maybe TRBD2 (5 bases). The CDR3 sequence is 16 residues long. V lost 3 bases to trimming and J lost 7 bases, with 22 bases between them. Germline V gene lookup returns CDR1 KGHSH and CDR2 LQKENI. CDR3 sequence: CASSPSPGSSSGEQYF. The CDR3 nucleotides are TGTGCCAGCTCACCGAGCCCCGGGTCCTCATCGGGGGAGCAGTACTTC.

The chain links TRBV7-8 to TRBJ2-7; 13 bases match TRBD2. Germline CDR1 is SGHVS and CDR2 is FQNEAQ. This CDR3 spans 18 amino acids. The V segment lost 5 bases and the J segment 0 bases; nucleotides outside the gene matches: 10. The CDR3 nucleotides are TGTGCCAGCAGCCGAAGACTAGCGGGGGGAGGCCCCTCCTACGAGCAGTACTTC. Its translation is CASSRRLAGGGPSYEQYF.